Given below is one T cell receptor (beta chain) in context. The source of the sample is a study of OX40 agonist ivuxolimab in advanced cancers. Turning to the study itself: Dose-escalation patients suffered from hepatocellular carcinoma, melanoma, renal cell or head and neck cancer.

Libraries were prepared by immunoSEQ multiplex PCR; TCRdb keeps only in-frame clonotypes and omits some of them. The table shows some 120,000 clones, with about nine tenths occurring only once. Here the sequenced sample was CD4+ or CD8+ T cells sorted from blood, taken in a trial of the OX40 agonist ivuxolimab. This clonotype was obtained from an adult with an advanced solid tumor such as melanoma, head and neck, liver or kidney cancer.

The chain's CDR3 is CASRTGTSGKSYNEQFF. Written as DNA, the CDR3 is TGTGCCAGCAGGACCGGGACTAGCGGGAAATCCTACAATGAGCAGTTCTTC. The chain combines TRBV2 with TRBJ2-1, with 13 bases fitting TRBD2. Germline V lookup: CDR1 SNHLY, CDR2 FYNNEI. J gave up 1 base and V 6 bases, and 6 bases lay outside the gene matches. The CDR3 sequence is 17 residues long.